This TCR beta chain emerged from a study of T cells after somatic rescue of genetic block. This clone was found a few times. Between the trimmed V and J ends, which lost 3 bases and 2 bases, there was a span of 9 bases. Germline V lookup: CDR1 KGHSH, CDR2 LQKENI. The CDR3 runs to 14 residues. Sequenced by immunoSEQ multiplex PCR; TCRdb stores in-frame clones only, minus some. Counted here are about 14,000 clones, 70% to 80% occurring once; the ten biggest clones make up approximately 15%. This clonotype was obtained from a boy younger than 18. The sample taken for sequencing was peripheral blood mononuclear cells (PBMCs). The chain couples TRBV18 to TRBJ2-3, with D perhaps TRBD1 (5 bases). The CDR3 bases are TGTGCCAGCTCACCTCCCAGGGCCACAGATACGCAGTATTTT. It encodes CASSPPRATDTQYF.